Listed below are T cell receptor beta chains from one sample, sequenced in a study of blood T cells in healthy people across ages. Via MiXCR, TCRdb re-called the 5' RACE reads, giving one row per CDR3 protein. Of 790,000 or so distinct CDR3 sequences in the sample, about 47% were seen once. The sequenced sample consisted of blood. Receptor source: an older man in good health. Each CDR3 is given with its conserved first and last residue. The D gene is left open where the match is weak. Part of the rows lack a size; the others show once, few, many or a class for expanded clones.

D gene	V gene	clone size	J gene	CDR3 protein	CDR3 DNA
.	TRBV5-1	.	TRBJ2-1	CASSQRTAYNEQFF	TGCGCCAGCAGCCAGAGGACAGCATACAATGAGCAGTTCTTC
.	TRBV29-1	few	TRBJ2-1	CSVLMGPTYGHEQFF	TGCAGCGTCTTGATGGGACCTACCTACGGACATGAGCAGTTCTTC
TRBD2	TRBV5-1	few	TRBJ2-1	CASSLSLAGDSEQFF	TGCGCCAGCAGCTTGAGTCTAGCGGGAGATTCTGAGCAGTTCTTC
TRBD1	TRBV29-1	few	TRBJ1-6	CSVQTGVDSPLHF	TGCAGCGTCCAGACAGGGGTGGATTCACCCCTCCACTTT
.	TRBV10-2	.	TRBJ2-4	CASSLQGLAKNIQYF	TGCGCCAGCAGTTTACAGGGACTAGCCAAAAACATTCAGTACTTC
.	TRBV12-3/TRBV12-4	once	TRBJ2-3	CTSSSPVLGSTDTEYF	TGTACCAGCAGCTCTCCAGTCTTAGGAAGCACAGATACGGAGTATTTT
TRBD2	TRBV20-1	.	TRBJ2-1	CSARPGTRDGGEQFF	TGCAGTGCTAGACCTGGGACTAGGGATGGTGGTGAGCAGTTCTTC
TRBD2	TRBV12-3/TRBV12-4	.	TRBJ2-7	CASGDKRLAGGGANEQYF	TGTGCCAGTGGGGATAAACGACTAGCGGGAGGGGGGGCGAATGAGCAGTACTTC
TRBD1	TRBV14	.	TRBJ2-2	CASSETGVGTGELFF	TGTGCCAGCAGCGAAACAGGGGTTGGCACCGGGGAGCTGTTTTTT
TRBD2	TRBV24-1	.	TRBJ2-1	CVTSESGTRVWEQFF	TGTGTCACCAGTGAGTCCGGGACTAGAGTTTGGGAGCAGTTCTTC
TRBD1	TRBV7-9	.	TRBJ1-6	CASSIRQGGSPLHF	TGTGCCAGCAGCATTCGACAGGGCGGCTCACCCCTCCACTTT
TRBD1	TRBV28	few	TRBJ1-5	CASRYDRGPNQPQHF	TGTGCCAGCAGGTATGACAGGGGACCAAATCAGCCCCAGCATTTT
TRBD2	TRBV20-1	few	TRBJ2-3	CSASKLAGTDTQYF	TGCAGTGCTAGTAAACTAGCGGGAACAGATACGCAGTATTTT
.	TRBV4-1	.	TRBJ2-5	CASSQSGIQETQYF	TGCGCCAGCAGCCAGTCGGGGATACAAGAGACCCAGTACTTC
.	TRBV6-5	.	TRBJ2-3	CASSPPGTRRADTQYF	TGTGCCAGCAGCCCTCCCGGGACTCGAAGAGCAGATACGCAGTATTTT
TRBD2	TRBV10-3	few	TRBJ2-7	CANVGLAGVYEQYF	TGTGCCAACGTAGGCCTGGCGGGAGTATACGAGCAGTACTTC
TRBD2	TRBV29-1	.	TRBJ2-3	CSVRSISGTGLDTQYF	TGCAGCGTTAGATCCATTAGCGGGACGGGGCTGGATACGCAGTATTTT
TRBD1	TRBV4-3	.	TRBJ1-2	CASSHDRVWGYTF	TGCGCCAGCAGCCACGACAGGGTCTGGGGCTACACCTTC
.	TRBV6-1	.	TRBJ2-3	CASSQQPTSTDTQYF	TGTGCCAGCAGTCAACAGCCGACTAGCACAGATACGCAGTATTTT
.	TRBV6-5	.	TRBJ2-5	CASSYPPGRGETQYF	TGTGCCAGCAGTTACCCACCGGGACGGGGGGAGACCCAGTACTTC
TRBD1	TRBV28	.	TRBJ1-1	CASRRQGGTEAFF	TGTGCCAGCAGACGACAGGGGGGCACTGAAGCTTTCTTT
.	TRBV12-3/TRBV12-4	many	TRBJ1-1	CASSPSGVNTEAFF	TGTGCCAGCAGTCCCTCAGGGGTGAACACTGAAGCTTTCTTT
.	TRBV4-1	.	TRBJ2-7	CASSQDAGTSGEQYF	TGCGCCAGCAGCCAAGATGCAGGGACGTCTGGCGAGCAGTACTTC
.	TRBV2	.	TRBJ1-1	CASSEQGLTEAFF	TGTGCCAGCAGTGAACAGGGATTGACTGAAGCTTTCTTT
TRBD2	TRBV5-1	.	TRBJ2-5	CASSPGGAGAYETQYF	TGCGCCAGCAGCCCTGGGGGAGCGGGAGCCTATGAGACCCAGTACTTC
.	TRBV7-6	many	TRBJ2-1	CASSRIDANEQFF	TGTGCCAGCAGCAGGATAGACGCCAATGAGCAGTTCTTC
.	TRBV20-1	.	TRBJ2-5	CSHLASGKQYF	TGCAGTCATTTGGCATCCGGCAAGCAGTACTTC
.	TRBV12-3/TRBV12-4	.	TRBJ2-5	CASSASGRPWETQYF	TGTGCCAGCAGTGCATCCGGGAGACCCTGGGAGACCCAGTACTTC
.	TRBV27	.	TRBJ2-1	CASSFPDGGSYNEQFF	TGTGCCAGCAGTTTTCCAGACGGAGGATCCTACAATGAGCAGTTCTTC
TRBD1	TRBV7-3	.	TRBJ2-1	CASSLRDRGMNEQFF	TGTGCCAGCAGCTTAAGGGACAGGGGAATGAATGAGCAGTTCTTC
.	TRBV6-6	.	TRBJ1-2	CASSYPKGGSYGYTF	TGTGCCAGCAGTTACCCCAAAGGGGGGAGCTATGGCTACACCTTC
TRBD2	TRBV7-2	few	TRBJ2-1	CASSLRLAGASYNEQFF	TGTGCCAGCAGCTTAAGACTAGCGGGAGCCTCCTACAATGAGCAGTTCTTC
TRBD1	TRBV7-2	.	TRBJ2-3	CASSFGQGALADTQYF	TGTGCCAGCAGCTTTGGGCAGGGGGCCCTAGCAGATACGCAGTATTTT
.	TRBV5-1	.	TRBJ2-7	CASSLEYARQASYEQYF	TGCGCCAGCAGCTTGGAGTATGCGAGACAGGCCTCTTACGAGCAGTACTTC
.	TRBV30	.	TRBJ2-7	CAWSVDPGYGQYF	TGTGCCTGGAGTGTTGACCCGGGGTACGGGCAGTACTTC
.	TRBV5-6	.	TRBJ2-5	CASSSWDQETQYF	TGTGCCAGCAGCTCGTGGGACCAAGAGACCCAGTACTTC
TRBD2	TRBV29-1	few	TRBJ2-3	CSVESGGRSDTQYF	TGCAGCGTTGAGTCGGGCGGGAGGTCTGATACGCAGTATTTT
TRBD2	TRBV7-2	few	TRBJ2-3	CASSASSGRAHSTQYF	TGTGCCAGCAGCGCGTCTAGCGGGAGGGCACACAGTACGCAGTATTTT
.	TRBV6-6	.	TRBJ1-1	CASSENRVNTEAFF	TGTGCCAGCAGTGAGAACAGGGTGAACACTGAAGCTTTCTTT
.	TRBV12-3/TRBV12-4	.	TRBJ2-3	CASSLGERETNTDTQYF	TGTGCCAGCAGTTTAGGTGAACGGGAGACCAACACAGATACGCAGTATTTT
.	TRBV19	.	TRBJ2-1	CASSLYAVEVGHEGASYNEQFF	TGTGCCAGTAGTTTGTATGCGGTGGAAGTAGGACACGAAGGTGCCTCCTACAATGAGCAGTTCTTC
TRBD2	TRBV20-1	.	TRBJ2-1	CSARDRRLAGLHEQFF	TGCAGTGCTAGAGATCGAAGGCTAGCGGGTTTGCATGAGCAGTTCTTC
.	TRBV7-2	many	TRBJ2-5	CASRSGRSQETQYF	TGTGCCAGCAGGTCGGGGAGATCCCAAGAGACCCAGTACTTC
TRBD2	TRBV6-5	.	TRBJ2-1	CATLPPLAGYNEQFF	TGTGCCACCCTCCCCCCACTAGCGGGGTACAATGAGCAGTTCTTC
.	TRBV28	.	TRBJ2-3	CASRLLASGDTQYF	TGTGCCAGCAGGTTATTGGCTTCTGGGGATACGCAGTATTTT
.	TRBV20-1	.	TRBJ1-1	CSARDDSGFTEAFF	TGCAGTGCTAGAGATGACTCAGGATTTACTGAAGCTTTCTTT
TRBD2	TRBV11-1	once	TRBJ2-7	CASSLPSGTNEQYF	TGTGCCAGCAGCTTACCTAGCGGGACAAATGAGCAGTACTTC
.	TRBV27	few	TRBJ2-7	CASSLYQTYEQYF	TGTGCCAGCAGTTTATACCAAACCTACGAGCAGTACTTC
TRBD1	TRBV4-3	.	TRBJ2-5	CASSQDPGQGRMQYF	TGCGCCAGCAGCCAAGATCCGGGACAGGGGAGGATGCAGTACTTC
.	TRBV28	.	TRBJ2-4	CASWSQTLAKNIQYF	TGTGCCAGCTGGTCCCAAACCCTAGCCAAAAACATTCAGTACTTC
TRBD1	TRBV12-3/TRBV12-4	.	TRBJ2-3	CASSLGQGGGTDTQYF	TGTGCCAGCAGCTTAGGACAGGGAGGTGGCACAGATACGCAGTATTTT
.	TRBV28	once	TRBJ2-2	CASDRGGIGGGELFF	TGTGCCAGCGATCGTGGCGGAATAGGAGGCGGGGAGCTGTTTTTT